The present entry profiles one TCR beta chain with its context. The target antigen is unknown. At collection, donors were nominally healthy, but unrecorded immune exposures were probable. Primers included in the PCR were 60 Vbeta and 13 Jbeta primers. Clones were sequenced by immunoSEQ multiplex PCR, and TCRdb holds only the in-frame ones, with some missing. Of about 160,000 clones listed, less than 90% were seen once; the top ten hold roughly 1.9%. These data come from a study of cytomegalovirus exposure and HLA in healthy donors. The study, taken as a whole, reports: Judged likely to be a sequencing artifact was a cluster of highly shared sequence variants. The study designated roughly 150 TCR beta chains cytomegalovirus-associated. The HLA-A and HLA-B alleles of most subjects were reportedly predicted accurately from TCR beta sequences.

The CDR3 loop spans 14 amino acids. From germline, CDR1 is MNHNS and CDR2 SASEGT. The ends lost 8 bases at V and 7 bases at J; junction bases unmatched: 7. Material for sequencing was PBMCs. The chain joins TRBV6-1 to TRBJ2-1; 11 bases align to TRBD2. This clonotype was sampled from a man between 18 and 35 years old in good health and CMV-seronegative. CDR3 amino acids: CASSGTSGDNEQFF. DNA for the CDR3: TGTGCCAGCTCCGGGACTAGCGGAGATAATGAGCAGTTCTTC.